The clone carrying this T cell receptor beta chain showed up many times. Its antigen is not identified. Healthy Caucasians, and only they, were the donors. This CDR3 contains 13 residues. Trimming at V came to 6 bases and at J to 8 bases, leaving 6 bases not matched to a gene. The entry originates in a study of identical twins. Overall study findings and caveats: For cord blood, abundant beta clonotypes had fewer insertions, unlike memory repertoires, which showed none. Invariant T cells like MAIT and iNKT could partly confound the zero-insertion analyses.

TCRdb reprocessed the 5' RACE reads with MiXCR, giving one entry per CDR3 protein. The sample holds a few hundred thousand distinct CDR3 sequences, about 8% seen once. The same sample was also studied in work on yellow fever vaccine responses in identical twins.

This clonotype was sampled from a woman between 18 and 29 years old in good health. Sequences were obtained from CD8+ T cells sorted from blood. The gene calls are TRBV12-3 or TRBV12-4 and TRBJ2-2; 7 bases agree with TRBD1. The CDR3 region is CASSPTGAGELFF. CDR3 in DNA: TGTGCCAGCAGCCCAACAGGGGCTGGGGAGCTGTTTTTT.